The TCR beta chain described here comes from a study of graft-versus-host responses after intestinal transplantation (dated by TCRdb to the early 2020s). The study in broad terms: The transplants that recipients got were multivisceral, liver-intestinal, or isolated intestinal. After intestinal transplantation, graft-versus-host and host-versus-graft alloreactive T cell clones in the graft, circulation and bone marrow were tracked using bulk TCR-beta CDR3 sequencing. Alloreactive clones were identified by sequencing pre-transplant mixed lymphocyte reaction products and comparing them with unstimulated pre-transplant donor and recipient T cells. The cohort enrolled 20 to 30 intestinal transplant recipients including one retransplant, and a few patients lacking pretransplant specimens were excluded. Samples from a few later patients were sequenced in-house on an Illumina MiSeq with MiXCR processing rather than by the commercial service. A peak of at least 4% donor T cells among recipient peripheral blood mononuclear cells was the definition used for donor T cell macrochimerism. Anti-thymocyte globulin induction was given to all recipients, followed by maintenance tacrolimus and steroids for roughly 3 years. Points the paper makes about the study in general: Peak levels of circulating GvH clones were associated with declines in HvG clones early after transplant. The conclusions were limited by the relatively low number and heterogeneity of the intestinal transplant patients. GvH clones were detected in recipient bone marrow, and some appeared earlier in ileal mucosa or blood, consistent with an intestinal mucosal origin. High GvH to HvG T cell clonal ratios were observed in the allografts of patients with donor T cell macrochimerism.

In the paper's terms, the time point label means: cells obtained before transplantation from donor or recipient. CD3+CD4+ and CD3+CD8+ populations were FACS-sorted from unstimulated pre-transplant donor and recipient cells taken from spleen or lymph nodes. The CDR3 runs 13 residues from the cysteine to the phenylalanine. CDR3 DNA is the only sequence kept; it has 39 bases, read in frame from the first base. Reading the germline V gene gives CDR1 ENHRY and CDR2 SYGVKD. In regard to this clone: Its antigen is currently not known. Base qualities are not recorded, but no much larger clone differs from it by a single base.

Library prep was done by the immunoSEQ multiplex PCR assay. For most patients, genomic DNA was isolated with the Qiagen DNeasy Blood and Tissue Kit and sent frozen to Adaptive Biotechnologies for TCR sequencing. For most patients, high-throughput TCR-beta CDR3 sequencing of genomic DNA was performed by Adaptive Biotechnologies. As for the authors' bioinformatics: TCR sequencing data for more than 15 patients were retrieved from Adaptive's ImmunoSEQ software; a few other patients were processed with MiXCR and VDJtools. To correct CD4 versus CD8 sorting errors, sequences present in both subsets at a frequency ratio below 5:1 were removed. CDR3 nucleotide sequences shared between donor and recipient were removed because their origin could not be assigned. To count as alloreactive, a clone needed at least 2-fold expansion over unstimulated cells and a minimum CFSE-low frequency of 0.002% (template counts) or 0.001% (read counts). Clones were considered mappable if detected in sequenced pre-transplant spleen, lymph node, or MLR CFSE-low populations of the donor or recipient. Cumulative frequency of alloreactive clones was calculated as a percentage of all sequences weighted by copy number. Held by TCRdb, this immuneACCESS table contains in-frame sequences only and omits some clones. Under half of the omission traces to an unresolved V gene where checked; the cause of the rest is unknown. D and trimming come from the DNA, and the V and J calls and clone size come from that table. The sample table holds over 65,000 clones, of which around 91% were seen once. More than 0.075% of the sample rests with the top ten.

This TCR was sampled from a human donor who received an intestinal transplant. The sequencing used unstimulated CD4+ T cells sorted from spleen or lymph node cells, collected before intestinal transplant. The receptor chain draws on TRBV10-3 and TRBJ2-7; TRBD1 is a weak D gene call, 5 bases matching. The CDR3 loop reads CASIAGRGDEQYF. The nucleotide sequence reads as follows: TGTGCATCAATCGCAGGGCGAGGAGACGAGCAGTACTTC.